These T cell receptor beta chains were read from a single sample in a study of cytotoxic CD8 clonotypes in ibrutinib-treated CLL. Assay used: immunoSEQ multiplex PCR; TCRdb lists only in-frame clones, some missing. The data contain over 110,000 clones, 75% to 95% of them singletons. The sequencing here drew on PBMCs, taken after 12 months of ibrutinib treatment. Receptor source: a human donor with chronic lymphocytic leukemia. The CDR3 runs from the conserved cysteine through the conserved F or W. A D gene is named only where the DNA matches it firmly. Clone size is not always given. Where it is, it says once, few, many or a class for expanded clones.

>-|TRBJ1-1|-|TRBV6-5
CASTHGLGRNTEAFF
TGTGCCAGCACCCACGGGCTTGGGCGGAACACTGAAGCTTTCTTT
>-|TRBJ2-1|-|TRBV9
CASSLQEGPYNEQFF
TGTGCCAGCAGCCTACAGGAAGGGCCCTACAATGAGCAGTTCTTC
>few|TRBJ1-5|-|TRBV6-6
CASSPRQDGQPQHF
TGTGCCAGCAGTCCTAGACAGGATGGTCAGCCCCAGCATTTT
>-|TRBJ2-2|-|TRBV7-3
CASSLWSGNTGELFF
TGTGCCAGCAGCTTATGGTCAGGGAACACCGGGGAGCTGTTTTTT
>-|TRBJ2-7|TRBD2|TRBV27
CASSLGLAGSEQYF
TGTGCCAGCAGTTTAGGACTAGCGGGGAGCGAGCAGTACTTC
>once|TRBJ1-2|TRBD1|TRBV6-5
CATYRGSNYGYTF
TGTGCCACCTACAGGGGGTCTAACTATGGCTACACCTTC
>-|TRBJ1-2|-|TRBV11-1
CASSSRARANYGYTF
TGTGCCAGCAGCTCCCGGGCCAGAGCTAACTATGGCTACACCTTC
>once|TRBJ1-5|-|TRBV5-1
CASSSTGNGNQPQHF
TGCGCCAGCAGCTCAACAGGGAACGGCAATCAGCCCCAGCATTTT
>once|TRBJ1-3|-|TRBV28
CASSFIGDFGGNTIYF
TGTGCCAGCAGTTTTATCGGAGACTTTGGGGGAAACACCATATATTTT
>-|TRBJ2-1|TRBD2|TRBV7-2
CASSSGTSGYNEQFF
TGTGCCAGCAGCTCAGGGACTAGCGGATACAATGAGCAGTTCTTC
>-|TRBJ2-1|-|TRBV28
CASTMDRRRAEGDEQFF
TGTGCCAGCACGATGGACAGACGCCGGGCCGAGGGCGATGAGCAGTTCTTC
>-|TRBJ2-1|-|TRBV7-3
CASLRSSYNEQFF
TGTGCCTCCCTCAGGAGCTCCTACAATGAGCAGTTCTTC
>-|TRBJ1-2|TRBD1|TRBV2
CARADRANYGYTF
TGTGCCAGAGCCGACAGGGCTAACTATGGCTACACCTTC
>-|TRBJ1-1|-|TRBV2
CASSDGMNTEAFF
TGTGCCAGCAGCGACGGGATGAACACTGAAGCTTTCTTT
>-|TRBJ1-5|-|TRBV19
CASGDYSNQPQHF
TGTGCCAGCGGTGATTATAGCAATCAGCCCCAGCATTTT
>-|TRBJ2-1|-|TRBV19
CASSMGSYNEQFF
TGTGCCAGTAGTATGGGTTCCTACAATGAGCAGTTCTTC
>-|TRBJ2-6|-|TRBV5-1
CASSFRSSGANVLTF
TGCGCCAGCAGCTTTAGGAGCTCTGGGGCCAACGTCCTGACTTTC
>-|TRBJ1-2|-|TRBV10-3
CAISESWGRASDGYTF
TGTGCCATCAGTGAGTCATGGGGCAGGGCGTCGGATGGCTACACCTTC
>once|TRBJ1-4|-|TRBV19
CASSTGPTWGNEKLFF
TGTGCCAGTAGTACGGGACCGACATGGGGTAATGAAAAACTGTTTTTT
>-|TRBJ2-7|-|TRBV21-1
CASSRLDVRASGTYEQYF
TGTGCCAGCAGCAGGCTAGATGTAAGGGCGTCAGGAACCTACGAGCAGTACTTC
>-|TRBJ1-2|TRBD1|TRBV29-1
CSVWDRDQAGYTF
TGCAGCGTGTGGGACAGGGATCAAGCGGGCTACACCTTC
>-|TRBJ2-7|-|TRBV4-3
CASSQDPAGSSYEQYF
TGCGCCAGCAGCCAAGATCCGGCAGGGTCTTCCTACGAGCAGTACTTC
>-|TRBJ2-1|-|TRBV9
CASSVGTASTNEQFF
TGTGCCAGCAGCGTAGGCACAGCGAGCACCAATGAGCAGTTCTTC
>-|TRBJ1-3|-|TRBV7-2
CASSFSLSSGNTIYF
TGTGCCAGCAGCTTCTCCCTGAGCTCTGGAAACACCATATATTTT
>-|TRBJ2-1|TRBD2|TRBV25-1
CASSPGTSGVNEQFF
TGTGCCAGCAGCCCCGGGACTAGCGGAGTTAATGAGCAGTTCTTC
>-|TRBJ2-1|TRBD2|TRBV19
CASLDSGRENEQFF
TGTGCCAGTCTTGATAGCGGGAGGGAAAATGAGCAGTTCTTC
>-|TRBJ1-5|-|TRBV28
CASSWGNQPQHF
TGTGCCAGCAGTTGGGGGAATCAGCCCCAGCATTTT